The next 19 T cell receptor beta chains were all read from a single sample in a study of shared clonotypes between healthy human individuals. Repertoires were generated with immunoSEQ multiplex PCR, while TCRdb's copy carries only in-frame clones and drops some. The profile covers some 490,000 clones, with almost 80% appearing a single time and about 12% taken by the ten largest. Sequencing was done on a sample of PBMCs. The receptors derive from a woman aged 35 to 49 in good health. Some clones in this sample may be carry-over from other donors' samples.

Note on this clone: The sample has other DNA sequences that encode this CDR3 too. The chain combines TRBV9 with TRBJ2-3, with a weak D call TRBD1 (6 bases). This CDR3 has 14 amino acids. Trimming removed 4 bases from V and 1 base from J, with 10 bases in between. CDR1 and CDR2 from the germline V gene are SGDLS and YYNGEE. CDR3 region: CASSPRQGTDTQYF. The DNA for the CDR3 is TGTGCCAGCAGCCCCCGACAGGGCACAGATACGCAGTATTTT.

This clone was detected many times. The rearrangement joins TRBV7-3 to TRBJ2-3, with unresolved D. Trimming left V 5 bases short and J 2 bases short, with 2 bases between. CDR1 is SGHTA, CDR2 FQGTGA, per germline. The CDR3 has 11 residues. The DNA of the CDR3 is TGTGCCAGCAGCATCACAGATACGCAGTATTTT. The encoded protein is CASSITDTQYF.

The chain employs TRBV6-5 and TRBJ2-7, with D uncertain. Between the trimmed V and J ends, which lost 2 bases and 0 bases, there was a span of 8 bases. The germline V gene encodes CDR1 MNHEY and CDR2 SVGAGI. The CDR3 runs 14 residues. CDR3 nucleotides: TGTGCCAGCAGTTACATTCAGAGCTCCTACGAGCAGTACTTC. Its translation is CASSYIQSSYEQYF.

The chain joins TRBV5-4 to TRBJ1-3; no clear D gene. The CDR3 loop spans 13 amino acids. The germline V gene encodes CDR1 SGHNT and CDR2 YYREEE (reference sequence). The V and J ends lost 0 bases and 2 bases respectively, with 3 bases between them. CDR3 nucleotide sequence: TGTGCCAGCAGCTTGGAACCTGGAAACACCATATATTTT. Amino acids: CASSLEPGNTIYF.

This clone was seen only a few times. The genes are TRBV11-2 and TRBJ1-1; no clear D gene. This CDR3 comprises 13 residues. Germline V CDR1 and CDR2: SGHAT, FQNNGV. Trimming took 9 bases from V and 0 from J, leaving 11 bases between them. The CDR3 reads CARSRTVNTEAFF. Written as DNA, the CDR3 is TGTGCCAGAAGCCGGACTGTGAACACTGAAGCTTTCTTT.

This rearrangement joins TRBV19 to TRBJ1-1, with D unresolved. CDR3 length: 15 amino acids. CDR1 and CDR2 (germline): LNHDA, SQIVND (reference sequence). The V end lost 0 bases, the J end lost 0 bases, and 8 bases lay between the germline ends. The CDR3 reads CASSIDARLNTEAFF. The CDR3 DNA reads TGTGCCAGTAGTATAGATGCCAGGTTGAACACTGAAGCTTTCTTT.

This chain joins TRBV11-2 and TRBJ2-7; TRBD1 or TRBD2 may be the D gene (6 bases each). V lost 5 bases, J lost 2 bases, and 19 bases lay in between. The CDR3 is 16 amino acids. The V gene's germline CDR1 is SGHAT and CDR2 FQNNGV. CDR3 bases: TGTGCCAGCAGCCCCGGCGGGGCGGAGGGGGCCTACGAGCAGTACTTC. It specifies CASSPGGAEGAYEQYF.

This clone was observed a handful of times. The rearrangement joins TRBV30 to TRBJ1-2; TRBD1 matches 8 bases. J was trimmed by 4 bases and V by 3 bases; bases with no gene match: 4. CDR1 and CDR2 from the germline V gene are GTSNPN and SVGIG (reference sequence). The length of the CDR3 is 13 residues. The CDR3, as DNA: TGTGCCTGGAGGACGGGACAGGTCTATGGCTACACCTTC. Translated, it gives CAWRTGQVYGYTF.

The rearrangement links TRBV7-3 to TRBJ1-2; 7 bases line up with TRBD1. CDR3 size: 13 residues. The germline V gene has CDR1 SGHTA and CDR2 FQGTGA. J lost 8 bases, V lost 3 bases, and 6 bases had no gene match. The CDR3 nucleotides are TGTGCCAGCAGCTTCGCGACAGGGTCAGGCTACACCTTC. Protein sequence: CASSFATGSGYTF.

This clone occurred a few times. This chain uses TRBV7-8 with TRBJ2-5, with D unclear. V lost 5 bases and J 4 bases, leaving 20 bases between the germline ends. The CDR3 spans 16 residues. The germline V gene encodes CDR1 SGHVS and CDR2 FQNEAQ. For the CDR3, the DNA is TGTGCCAGCAGCCTGAAAGCTACCTCCTTCCGAGAGACCCAGTACTTC. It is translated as CASSLKATSFRETQYF.

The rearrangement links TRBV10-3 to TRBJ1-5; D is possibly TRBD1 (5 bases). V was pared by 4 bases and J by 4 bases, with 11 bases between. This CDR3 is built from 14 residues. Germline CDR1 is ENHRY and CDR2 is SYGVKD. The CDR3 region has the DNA TGTGCCATCAGTGCTGAAAGGGGTAATCAGCCCCAGCATTTT. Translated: CAISAERGNQPQHF.

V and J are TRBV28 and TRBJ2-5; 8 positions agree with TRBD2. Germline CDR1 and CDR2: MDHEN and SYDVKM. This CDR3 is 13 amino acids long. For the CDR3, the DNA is TGTACGACCGGGGGGGGACCCCAAGAGACCCAGTACTTC. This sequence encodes CTTGGGPQETQYF.

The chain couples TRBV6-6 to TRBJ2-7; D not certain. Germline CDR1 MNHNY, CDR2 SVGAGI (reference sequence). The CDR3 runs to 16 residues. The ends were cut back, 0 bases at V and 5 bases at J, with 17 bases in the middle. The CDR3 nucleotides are TGTGCCAGCAGTTACTCGCGACCTTTCCGAACCGACGAGCAGTACTTC. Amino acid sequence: CASSYSRPFRTDEQYF.

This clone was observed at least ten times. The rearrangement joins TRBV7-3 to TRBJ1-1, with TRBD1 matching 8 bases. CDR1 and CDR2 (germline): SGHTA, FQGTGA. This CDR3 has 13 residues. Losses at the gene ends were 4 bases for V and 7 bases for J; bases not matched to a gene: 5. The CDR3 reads CASSSDRAGEAFF. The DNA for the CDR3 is TGTGCCAGCAGCTCGGACAGGGCCGGTGAAGCTTTCTTT.

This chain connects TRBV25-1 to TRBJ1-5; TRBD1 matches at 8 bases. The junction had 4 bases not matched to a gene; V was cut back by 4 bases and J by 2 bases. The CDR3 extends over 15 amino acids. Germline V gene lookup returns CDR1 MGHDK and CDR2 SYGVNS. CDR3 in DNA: TGTGCCAGCAGTGGGACAGGGAACGGCAATCAGCCCCAGCATTTT. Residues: CASSGTGNGNQPQHF.

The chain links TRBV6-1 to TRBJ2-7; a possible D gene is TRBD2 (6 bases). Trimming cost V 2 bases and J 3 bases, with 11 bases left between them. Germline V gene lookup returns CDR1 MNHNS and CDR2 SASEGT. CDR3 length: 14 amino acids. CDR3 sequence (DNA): TGTGCCAGCAGTGAACAGACTAGTTTCTACGAGCAGTACTTC. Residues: CASSEQTSFYEQYF.

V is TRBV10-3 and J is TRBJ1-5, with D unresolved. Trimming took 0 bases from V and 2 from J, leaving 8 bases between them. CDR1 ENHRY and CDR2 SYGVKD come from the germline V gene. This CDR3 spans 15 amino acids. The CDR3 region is CAISESMIGNQPQHF. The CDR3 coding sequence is TGTGCCATCAGTGAGTCGATGATAGGCAATCAGCCCCAGCATTTT.

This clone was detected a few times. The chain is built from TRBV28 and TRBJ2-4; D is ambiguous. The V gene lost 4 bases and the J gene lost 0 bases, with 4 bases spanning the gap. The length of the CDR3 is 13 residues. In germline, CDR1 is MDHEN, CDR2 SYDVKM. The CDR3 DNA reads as TGTGCCAGCAGTTCCCTAGCCAAAAACATTCAGTACTTC. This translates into CASSSLAKNIQYF.

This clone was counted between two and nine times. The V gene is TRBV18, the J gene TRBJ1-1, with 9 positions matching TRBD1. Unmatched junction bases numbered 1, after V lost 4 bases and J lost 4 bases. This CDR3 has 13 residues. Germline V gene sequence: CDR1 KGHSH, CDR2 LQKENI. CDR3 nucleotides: TGTGCCAGCTCACAGACAGGGGGCACTGAAGCTTTCTTT. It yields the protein CASSQTGGTEAFF.